This T cell receptor (beta chain) was observed in a study of T cell changes during pregnancy in multiple sclerosis. Sequencing used immunoSEQ multiplex PCR; TCRdb keeps in-frame clones, though not all of them. The data show around 80,000 clones, more than 90% seen once. Trimming removed 0 bases from V and 2 bases from J, with 8 bases in between. The CDR3 runs 15 residues. Germline V gives CDR1 SGHVS, CDR2 FNYEAQ. V is TRBV7-6 and J is TRBJ1-5, with unresolved D. Sequencing was performed on peripheral blood, taken in the second trimester of pregnancy. This TCR was recovered from a female donor with multiple sclerosis, enrolled in a pregnancy study. This chain's CDR3 is CASSLADGGNQPQHF. The CDR3 bases are TGTGCCAGCAGCTTAGCTGACGGGGGCAATCAGCCCCAGCATTTT.